This note documents a single TCR beta chain sequence. The antigen this receptor binds is unknown. The input lacks base qualities; no much larger clone sits a single base away. The source of the sample is a study of Ad26.COV2.S vaccination and SARS-CoV-2 variants (dated by TCRdb to 2020 to 2022). Background on the whole study: Vaccine-arm donors came from COV1001, a multicentre, randomized, double-blind, placebo-controlled phase I-IIa trial of Ad26.COV2.S in healthy adults. The TCR-sequenced set comprised around 30 samples: some 20 Ad26.COV2.S vaccine recipients, 5 placebo recipients and 8 SARS-CoV-2 convalescent individuals. Ad26.COV2.S was administered intramuscularly at a dose of 5x10^10 or 1x10^11 viral particles, either as one shot or as two shots given 56 days apart. The specificity and breadth of SARS-CoV-2-reactive T cell receptors after Ad26.COV2.S vaccination were assessed by TCRbeta repertoire sequencing. Investigators remained blinded to trial group allocation during experiments and outcome assessment. Trial participants were randomized into five groups of five, in which low-dose or high-dose Ad26.COV2.S was given once or twice, or placebo was given on both occasions. The study at large found these results: The study lacked the statistical power to compare responses across vaccine doses or regimens. Compared with placebo recipients, Ad26.COV2.S recipients showed higher spike-specific TCR breadth (P = 0.0014). Non-spike TCR breadth was comparable between vaccine and placebo recipients, consistent with the vaccine containing only spike. The authors noted that the TCR breadth and depth analyses may have underestimated total T cell responses. Substantial breadth of spike-specific CD8+ and CD4+ T cell responses was reported after vaccination.

The V end loses 5 bases and the J end loses 1 base, and a stretch of 12 bases separates them. Per the germline V gene, KGHDR is the CDR1 and SFDVKD is the CDR2. Its CDR3 holds 15 amino acids, cysteine through phenylalanine. This entry keeps only the CDR3 DNA: 45 bases, framed from base 1. What the treatment or condition label conveys for this sample: some 20 received Ad26.COV2.S at low or high dose, single or two shots; about 5 received placebo; per-sample allocation not given. For vaccine and placebo recipients, repertoires were sequenced using samples collected on day 63 after the first injection. In Cohort 1b, about 27 adults aged 18-55 years were enrolled at a single site in Boston, USA, between 29 July and 7 August 2020. Ad26.COV2.S was a replication-incompetent adenovirus type 26 vector that expressed a prefusion-stabilized SARS-CoV-2 spike protein derived from the original Wuhan strain. The immunoSEQ Assay was used to sequence TCRbeta CDR3 regions. After extraction, genomic DNA underwent amplification by bias-controlled multiplex PCR, followed by high-throughput sequencing. The source study handled its data this way. To quantify the absolute abundance of each unique TCRbeta CDR3 region, sequences were collapsed and filtered. Usable DNA was measured by amplifying reference genes present in all nucleated cells, and TCRbeta template counts were normalized to that usable DNA to estimate T cell fraction. Repertoire TCRs were annotated as SARS-CoV-2-specific when V gene, CDR3 amino acid sequence and J gene were exactly matched to a known reactive TCR set. MIRA supplied the reference SARS-CoV-2 TCR set, which was filtered for enrichment in COVID-19-positive ImmuneCODE repertoires so that public or cross-reactive TCRs were removed. Using the MIRA antigens, annotated TCRs were further analysed by specific ORF or by position within an ORF. Breadth was defined as annotated unique rearrangements over total unique productive rearrangements; depth was the summed frequency of those rearrangements. Two-sided Wilcoxon rank-sum tests were used to compare TCR breadth between groups. In TCRdb, the immuneACCESS table is reduced to in-frame sequences with V and J assigned. These tables do not hold every clone; where another copy was compared, an unresolved V gene accounts for under half, and the others remain unexplained. The D gene and trimming were derived from the DNA, and the V and J assignments and clone size from that table. The sample table shows roughly 700,000 clones, and more than 70% are seen once. Around 1.4% of the sample belongs to the ten largest clones.

The chain links TRBV24-1 with TRBJ2-3; a tentative D match to TRBD2 spans 6 bases. This receptor was taken from a person aged 18-60 years who received the Ad26.COV2.S COVID-19 vaccine or a placebo. The sample was peripheral blood, taken in a trial of Ad26.COV2.S vaccine versus placebo. The bases read TGTGCCACCAGTGCCCCGGGACTTCGCACAGATACGCAGTATTTT. The encoded protein is CATSAPGLRTDTQYF.